These 21 T cell receptor beta chains originate from one sample sequenced in a study of T cells after yellow fever vaccination. In TCRdb, the 5' RACE reads were re-called with MiXCR into one record per CDR3 protein. Here the sample spans fewer than 7,000 distinct CDR3 sequences, about 6.5% being singletons. Sequenced here: PBMCs, either bulk or a sorted T-cell subset (CD4+, CD8+, memory, or dextramer-sorted; not recorded which), sampled less than 16 days after the first yellow fever vaccination. The origin of the receptors is a man between 18 and 35 years old who received the YFV17D yellow fever vaccine.

Judged by abundance, this clonotype is medium-sized. The chain joins TRBV2 to TRBJ2-7; D uncertain. V was cut by 1 base and J by 5 bases, with 15 bases left in between. Germline V CDR1 and CDR2: SNHLY, FYNNEI. The CDR3 runs to 15 residues. CDR3 region: CASSEERMRFDEQYV. The CDR3 nucleotides read TGTGCCAGCAGTGAAGAAAGAATGCGATTCGACGAGCAGTACGTC.

This clonotype was seen at least ten times. The genes are TRBV6-1 and TRBJ2-2; TRBD1 matches 9 bases. The CDR3 loop spans 15 amino acids. Germline-derived CDR1 and CDR2 are MNHNS and SASEGT. V was clipped by 5 bases and J by 4 bases; unmatched bases: 5. The CDR3 sequence is CASSPRDRVTGELFF. In DNA, the CDR3 is TGTGCCAGCAGTCCCCGGGACAGGGTCACCGGGGAGCTGTTTTTT.

This clonotype was seen ten or more times. The chain uses TRBV15 and TRBJ2-1; a possible D gene is TRBD2 (6 bases). V was cut by 0 bases and J by 6 bases, with 9 bases left in between. In germline, CDR1 is LNHNV, CDR2 YYDKDF (reference sequence). This CDR3 has 14 residues. As DNA, the CDR3 is TGTGCCACCAGCAGAGAGCGGGGTCTCAATGAGCAGTTCTTC. Its protein product is CATSRERGLNEQFF.

This clonotype was seen ten or more times. The V call is TRBV6-2 or TRBV6-3, the J call TRBJ1-5; D uncertain. V lost 2 bases and J lost 4, with 6 bases in between. CDR3 length: 13 residues. Germline V gene lookup returns CDR1 MNHEY and CDR2 SVGEGT. This CDR3 reads CASSYALNQPQHF. The CDR3 DNA sequence: TGTGCCAGCAGTTACGCACTTAATCAGCCCCAGCATTTT.

This clonotype was recorded many times. The genes are TRBV3-1 and TRBJ1-5; D is uncertain. The CDR3 is made up of 16 amino acids. Germline CDR1 is LGHDT and CDR2 is YNNKEL (reference sequence). V lost 1 base and J lost 2, with 12 bases in between. The CDR3 DNA is TGTGCCAGCAGCCAAGGGATGGTGCGGGGCAATCAGCCCCAGCATTTT. This codes for CASSQGMVRGNQPQHF.

This clonotype came up many times. This chain connects TRBV12-3 or TRBV12-4 to TRBJ2-2, with D possibly matching TRBD2 (7 bases). V was cut by 2 bases and J by 4 bases, with 11 bases left in between. The CDR3 extends over 15 amino acids. In DNA, the CDR3 is TGTGCCAGCAGTTTACTTGCGGGGGCCACCGGGGAGCTGTTTTTT. Protein product: CASSLLAGATGELFF.

This clonotype appeared many times. V gene TRBV4-1 combines with J gene TRBJ1-4; no firm D call. CDR1 is MGHRA and CDR2 is YSYEKL in the germline V gene. V lost 2 bases, J lost 0 bases, and 13 bases lay in between. This CDR3 region has 17 residues. In DNA, the CDR3 is TGCGCCAGCAGCCAACAACCAAATAGTGCAACTAATGAAAAACTGTTTTTT. This sequence encodes CASSQQPNSATNEKLFF.

This clonotype is judged large. The chain employs TRBV27 and TRBJ2-7; 8 bases match TRBD2. CDR1 MNHEY and CDR2 SMNVEV come from the germline V gene (reference sequence). The CDR3 runs to 15 residues. Trimming removed 1 base from V and 1 base from J; junction bases left unmatched: 3. The CDR3 DNA reads TGTGCCAGCAGTTTATTAGCGGGGTCTTCCTACGAGCAGTACTTC. This translates into CASSLLAGSSYEQYF.

The chain carries TRBV5-3 and TRBJ2-1; D is undetermined. TRBV5-3 is an open reading frame, and its role is uncertain. The ends were cut back, 9 bases at V and 5 bases at J, with 18 bases in the middle. The CDR3 length is 14 residues. The CDR3 DNA follows: TGTGCCATCAGCCCCGGGCTCCGGCACAATGAGCAGTTCTTC. The encoded protein is CAISPGLRHNEQFF.

On this clonotype itself: Germline is not matched at one junction end, which may reflect a read error. The V and J genes are TRBV12-3 or TRBV12-4 and TRBJ1-1; D is unclear. CDR3 size: 18 residues. CDR3 protein: CTSSLTAATRARDTEAFF. Written as DNA, the CDR3 is TGTACCAGCAGTTTGACCGCGGCAACTAGGGCTAGGGACACTGAAGCTTTCTTT.

This clonotype showed up many times. CDR3 DNA sequence: TGCGCCAGCAGCCTAAGACCGCCGCGCCCGGTGATGGTTGAGCAGTTCTTC. Its translation is CASSLRPPRPVMVEQFF. This rearrangement joins TRBV4-3 to TRBJ2-1; D gene ambiguous. Germline V gene lookup returns CDR1 LGHNA and CDR2 YSLEER. The CDR3 is 17 amino acids. Trimming removed 4 bases at V and 9 bases at J, with 25 bases between.

This clonotype showed up many times. The chain combines TRBV15 with TRBJ1-4; D not resolved. With 0 bases removed from V and 5 bases from J, the gap between germline ends came to 10 bases. The CDR3 has 15 amino acids. Germline CDR1 reads LNHNV; CDR2 reads YYDKDF (reference sequence). The chain's CDR3 is CATSREGGLNEKLFF. As DNA, the CDR3 is TGTGCCACCAGCAGAGAGGGCGGACTGAATGAAAAACTGTTTTTT.

This clonotype came up many times. The gene calls are TRBV5-6 and TRBJ2-7; D gene ambiguous. Germline CDR1 reads SGHDT; CDR2 reads YYEEEE. The V and J ends lost 2 bases and 2 bases respectively, with 8 bases between them. CDR3 size: 13 residues. The CDR3 DNA is TGTGCCAGCAGCTTTGGGGTCCCCTACGAGCAGTACTTC. It codes for CASSFGVPYEQYF.

This clonotype was recorded at least ten times. This sequence joins TRBV20-1 and TRBJ1-4, with a possible D match to TRBD1 (6 bases). Trimming removed 4 bases at V and 4 bases at J, with 19 bases between. This CDR3 comprises 16 residues. Germline-derived CDR1 and CDR2 are DFQATT and SNEGSKA (reference sequence). CDR3: CSATTGRPGRNEKLFF. Here the CDR3 DNA reads TGCAGTGCTACCACAGGGCGACCCGGACGTAATGAAAAACTGTTTTTT.

This clonotype was counted at least ten times. The chain couples TRBV20-1 to TRBJ2-1; D tentatively reads TRBD1 or TRBD2 (7 bases each). In germline, CDR1 is DFQATT, CDR2 SNEGSKA (reference sequence). V dropped 6 bases and J dropped 6 bases, with 18 bases sitting between them. The CDR3 consists of 14 residues. This chain's CDR3 is CSARRQGGVNEQFF. CDR3 coding DNA: TGCAGTGCCCGGAGACAGGGAGGGGTCAATGAGCAGTTCTTC.

This clonotype was found many times. This chain links TRBV7-6 with TRBJ2-1; 7 bases match TRBD1. The CDR3 length is 16 residues. Germline V lookup: CDR1 SGHVS, CDR2 FNYEAQ. The J segment lost 7 bases and the V segment lost 3 bases, leaving 12 bases of the junction unmatched. The CDR3 nucleotides are TGTGCCAGCAGCTTCTCTGAGGGGGCCATACTAAATGAGCAGTTCTTC. This sequence encodes CASSFSEGAILNEQFF.

This clonotype has ten or more counts. This sequence joins TRBV20-1 and TRBJ2-3; 7 positions agree with TRBD1. With 2 bases clipped from V and 3 bases from J, the junction kept 8 bases outside the gene matches. Germline V gene sequence: CDR1 DFQATT, CDR2 SNEGSKA (reference sequence). This CDR3 is 15 amino acids long. The CDR3 nucleotides read TGCAGTGCTAGACAAATACAGGACAGGACAGATACGCAGTATTTT. Its protein is CSARQIQDRTDTQYF.

This clonotype was seen at least ten times. V gene TRBV2 combines with J gene TRBJ2-3; 13 bases agree with TRBD2. V lost 5 bases to trimming and J lost 2 bases; unmatched junction nucleotides: 7. The CDR3 runs 17 residues. Germline V gene data show CDR1 as SNHLY and CDR2 as FYNNEI. Here the CDR3 DNA reads TGTGCCAGCAGTCTCCCGACTAGCGGGGGGACCACAGATACGCAGTATTTT. Encoded protein: CASSLPTSGGTTDTQYF.

This clonotype was counted many times. This chain links TRBV27 with TRBJ1-5; tentative D call: TRBD1 (5 bases). CDR3 size: 13 residues. Germline values: CDR1 MNHEY, CDR2 SMNVEV (reference sequence). V was trimmed by 8 bases and J by 7 bases, leaving 15 bases between them. CDR3 DNA: TGTGCCAGCGCCCCCTGGGGGTGGCAGCCCCAGCATTTT. Residues: CASAPWGWQPQHF.

This clonotype was detected ten times or more. This chain connects TRBV25-1 to TRBJ2-4; D remains unclear. The V gene lost 4 bases and the J gene lost 2 bases, with 9 bases spanning the gap. This CDR3 has 14 residues. Germline assignment: CDR1 MGHDK and CDR2 SYGVNS. The CDR3 nucleotides are TGTGCCAGCAGTGGGTGGGCGACCAAAAACATTCAGTACTTC. Its protein product is CASSGWATKNIQYF.

There are many counts of this clonotype. This chain joins TRBV5-4 and TRBJ2-1, with D possibly being TRBD1 (6 bases). Germline-derived CDR1 and CDR2 are SGHNT and YYREEE (reference sequence). This CDR3 is 14 amino acids long. Trimming removed 2 bases from V and 15 bases from J, with 21 bases in between. The CDR3 is CASSFSLGGGSSFF. In nucleotides, the CDR3 is TGTGCCAGCAGCTTCTCCCTTGGGGGCGGCTCTTCGTTCTTC. Full variable domain (remainder filled in from reference TRBV5-4 and TRBJ2-1): ETGVTQSPTHLIKTRGQQVTLRCSSQSGHNTVSWYQQALGQGPQFIFQYYREEENGRGNFPPRFSGLQFPNYSSELNVNALELDDSALYLCASSFSLGGGSSFFGPGTRLTVL.